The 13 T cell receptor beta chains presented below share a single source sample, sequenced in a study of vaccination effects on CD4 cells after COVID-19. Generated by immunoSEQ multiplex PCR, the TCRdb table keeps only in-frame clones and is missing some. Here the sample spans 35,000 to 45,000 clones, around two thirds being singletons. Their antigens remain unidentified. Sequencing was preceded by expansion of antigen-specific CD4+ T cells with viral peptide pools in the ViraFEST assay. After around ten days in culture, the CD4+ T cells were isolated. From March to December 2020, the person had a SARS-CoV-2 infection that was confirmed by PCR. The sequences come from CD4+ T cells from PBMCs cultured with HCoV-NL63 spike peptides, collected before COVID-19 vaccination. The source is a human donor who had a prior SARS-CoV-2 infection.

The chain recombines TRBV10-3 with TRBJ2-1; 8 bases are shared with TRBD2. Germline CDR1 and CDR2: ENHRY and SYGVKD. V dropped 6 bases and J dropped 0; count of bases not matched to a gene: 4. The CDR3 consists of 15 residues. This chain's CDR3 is CAIRTSANSYNEQFF. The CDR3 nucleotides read TGTGCCATCAGGACTAGCGCTAACTCCTACAATGAGCAGTTCTTC.

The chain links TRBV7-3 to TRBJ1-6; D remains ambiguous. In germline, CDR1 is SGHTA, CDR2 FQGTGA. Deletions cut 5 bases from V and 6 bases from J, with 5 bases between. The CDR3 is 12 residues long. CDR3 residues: CASSHVNSPLHF. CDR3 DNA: TGTGCCAGCAGCCACGTTAATTCACCCCTCCACTTT.

CDR3 sequence reads: CASSLLNRGQLAFF. For the CDR3, the DNA is TGCGCCAGCAGCTTACTAAACAGGGGACAGTTGGCTTTCTTT. The gene calls are TRBV5-1 and TRBJ1-1, with 7 bases fitting TRBD1. The V segment lost 2 bases and the J segment 11 bases; nucleotides outside the gene matches: 12. The germline gives CDR1 SGHRS, CDR2 YFSETQ. The CDR3 is made up of 14 amino acids.

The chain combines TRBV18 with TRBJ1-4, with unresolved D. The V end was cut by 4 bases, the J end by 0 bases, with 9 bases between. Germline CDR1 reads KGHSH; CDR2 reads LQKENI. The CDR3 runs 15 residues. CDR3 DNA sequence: TGTGCCAGCTCACTACGGACGCCAACTAATGAAAAACTGTTTTTT. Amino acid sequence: CASSLRTPTNEKLFF.

The CDR3 DNA reads TGCGCCAGCAGCTTGGTTTTAGGGGGGGAGACCCAGTACTTC. Encoded protein: CASSLVLGGETQYF. The chain uses TRBV5-1 and TRBJ2-5; either TRBD1 or TRBD2 may fit D (6 bases each). The CDR3 length is 14 residues. Trimming removed 0 bases from V and 5 bases from J, with 11 bases in between. The germline V gene encodes CDR1 SGHRS and CDR2 YFSETQ.

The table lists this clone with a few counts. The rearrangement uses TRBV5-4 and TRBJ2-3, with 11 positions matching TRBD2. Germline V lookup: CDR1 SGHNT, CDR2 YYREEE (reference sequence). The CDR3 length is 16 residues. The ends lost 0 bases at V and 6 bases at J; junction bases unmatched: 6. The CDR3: CASSLGASGRMDTQYF. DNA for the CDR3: TGTGCCAGCAGCTTGGGGGCTAGCGGGAGGATGGATACGCAGTATTTT.

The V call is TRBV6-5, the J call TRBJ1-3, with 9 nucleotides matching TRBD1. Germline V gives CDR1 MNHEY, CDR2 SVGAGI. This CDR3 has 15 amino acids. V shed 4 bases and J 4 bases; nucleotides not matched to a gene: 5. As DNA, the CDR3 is TGTGCCAGCAGTTCCTACAGGGGGCCCGGAAACACCATATATTTT. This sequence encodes CASSSYRGPGNTIYF.

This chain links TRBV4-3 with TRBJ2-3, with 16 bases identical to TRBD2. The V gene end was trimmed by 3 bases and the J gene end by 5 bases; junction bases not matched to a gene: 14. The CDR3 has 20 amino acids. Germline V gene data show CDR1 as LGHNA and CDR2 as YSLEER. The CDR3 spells CASSQGDFPGLAGGGDTQYF. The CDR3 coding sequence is TGCGCCAGCAGCCAGGGCGATTTTCCGGGACTAGCGGGAGGGGGAGATACGCAGTATTTT.

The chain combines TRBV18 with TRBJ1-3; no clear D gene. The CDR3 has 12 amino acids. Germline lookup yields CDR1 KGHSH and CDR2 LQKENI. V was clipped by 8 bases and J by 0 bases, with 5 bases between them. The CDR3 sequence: CASADSGNTIYF. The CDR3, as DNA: TGTGCCAGCGCGGACTCTGGAAACACCATATATTTT. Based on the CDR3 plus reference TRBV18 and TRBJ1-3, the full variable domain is NAGVMQNPRHLVRRRGQEARLRCSPMKGHSHVYWYRQLPEEGLKFMVYLQKENIIDESGMPKERFSAEFPKEGPSILRIQQVVRGDSAAYFCASADSGNTIYFGEGSWLTVV.

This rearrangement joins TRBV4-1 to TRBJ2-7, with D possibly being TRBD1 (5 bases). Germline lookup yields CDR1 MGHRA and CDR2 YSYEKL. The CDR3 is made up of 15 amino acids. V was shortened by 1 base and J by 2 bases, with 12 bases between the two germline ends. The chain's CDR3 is CASSQVAGSTYEQYF. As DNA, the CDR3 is TGCGCCAGCAGCCAAGTTGCAGGGTCGACCTACGAGCAGTACTTC.

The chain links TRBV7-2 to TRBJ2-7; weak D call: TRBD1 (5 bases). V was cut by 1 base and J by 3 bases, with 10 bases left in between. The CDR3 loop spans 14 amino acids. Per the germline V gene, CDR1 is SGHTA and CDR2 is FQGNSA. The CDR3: CASSLVDTGYEQYF. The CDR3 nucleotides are TGTGCCAGCAGCTTAGTTGACACAGGCTACGAGCAGTACTTC.

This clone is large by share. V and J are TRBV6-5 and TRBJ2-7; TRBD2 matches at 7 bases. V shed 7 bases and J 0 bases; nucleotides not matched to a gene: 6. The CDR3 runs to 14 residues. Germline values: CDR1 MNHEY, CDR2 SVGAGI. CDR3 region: CASIRDYSSYEQYF. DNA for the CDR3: TGTGCCAGCATCAGGGACTACAGCTCCTACGAGCAGTACTTC.

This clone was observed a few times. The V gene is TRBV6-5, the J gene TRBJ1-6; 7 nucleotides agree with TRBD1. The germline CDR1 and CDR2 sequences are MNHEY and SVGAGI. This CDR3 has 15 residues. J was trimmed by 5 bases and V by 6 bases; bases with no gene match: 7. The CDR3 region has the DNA TGTGCCAGCAGCGGGAGGGGGCTCCATAATTCACCCCTCCACTTT. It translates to CASSGRGLHNSPLHF.